This T cell receptor (beta chain) was sequenced for a study of patients and donors after allogeneic stem cell transplantation. TCRdb reprocessed the RT-PCR reads with MiXCR, giving one entry per CDR3 protein. In the table there are around 150,000 distinct CDR3 sequences, about 29% of which are singletons. The CDR3 is 11 amino acids. Germline-derived CDR1 and CDR2 are GTSNPN and SVGIG (reference sequence). The V end was cut by 2 bases, the J end by 6 bases, with 6 bases between. The sequencing input was blood, either unsorted or a sorted T cell fraction (not recorded which). The rearrangement uses TRBV30 and TRBJ2-3, with D uncertain. The receptor's source is a human donor who was either an allogeneic HSCT recipient or a stem cell or donor lymphocyte infusion donor (not recorded which). It is not recorded whose cells these are; they may come from a transplant donor. The CDR3 sequence is CAWSLPDTQYF. The CDR3 DNA is TGTGCCTGGAGTTTACCCGATACGCAGTATTTT.